A selection of T cell receptor beta chains follows, all from one sample in a study of cytomegalovirus exposure and HLA in healthy donors. Using immunoSEQ multiplex PCR, the repertoire was profiled, and TCRdb retains in-frame clones only, with some absent. There are approximately 120,000 clones in the sample; around 77% occur only once, and 9.5% to 13% lies in the top ten. Material: PBMCs. Receptors were obtained from a man aged 35 to 55 in good health and CMV-seropositive. The CDR3 runs from the conserved cysteine through the conserved F or W. A D gene is named only where the DNA matches it firmly. Size tells how often a clone was seen (once, few, many) or the class of an expanded clone, and some rows leave it out.

>TRBD1|-|TRBV5-5|TRBJ2-7
TGTGCCAGCAGCCCGACGGACAGGGGGTATCCATCCTACGAGCAGTACTTC
CASSPTDRGYPSYEQYF
>-|-|TRBV5-1|TRBJ1-1
TGCGCCAGCAGCTTCCGAGCTAACACTGAAGCTTTCTTT
CASSFRANTEAFF
>-|-|TRBV10-3|TRBJ1-3
TGTGCCATCAGTGAGTCTCTCGGGGTTGACGACTCTGGAAACACCATATATTTT
CAISESLGVDDSGNTIYF
>-|few|TRBV5-1|TRBJ1-2
TGCGCCAGCAGCACGGCAGGCAGCTACTATGGCTACACCTTC
CASSTAGSYYGYTF
>-|few|TRBV7-2|TRBJ2-5
TGTGCCAGCAGCTTAGGGCGGGAGACCCAGTACTTC
CASSLGRETQYF
>TRBD1|-|TRBV2|TRBJ2-2
TGTGCCAGCAAGGAGAGACAGGGGAACACCGGGGAGCTGTTTTTT
CASKERQGNTGELFF
>TRBD1|-|TRBV29-1|TRBJ2-7
TGCAGCGTTTTGGGCCGGGACAGGCCCTACGAGCAGTACTTC
CSVLGRDRPYEQYF
>-|-|TRBV5-4|TRBJ2-7
TGTGCCAGCAGCTTGGCCGGGTTCGAGCAGTACTTC
CASSLAGFEQYF
>-|-|TRBV18|TRBJ2-1
TGTGCCAGCTCACCGGGAGACCCCTCCTACAATGAGCAGTTCTTC
CASSPGDPSYNEQFF
>TRBD1|-|TRBV6-5|TRBJ1-1
TGTGCCAGCAGGGAGAACAGGGGCACTGAAGCTTTCTTT
CASRENRGTEAFF
>TRBD1|-|TRBV5-1|TRBJ1-1
TGCGCCAGCAGCCCGACAGGGAATGCTGAAGCTTTCTTT
CASSPTGNAEAFF
>TRBD2|-|TRBV2|TRBJ2-5
TGTGCCAGCAGTGTTTCGGAAGCGGGGGCGGGGAGGACCCAGTACTTC
CASSVSEAGAGRTQYF
>-|-|TRBV7-9|TRBJ2-7
TGTGCCAGCAGCTCCTCCCCCCCCTACGAGCAGTACTTC
CASSSSPPYEQYF
>TRBD1|-|TRBV7-2|TRBJ2-1
TGTGCCAGCAGCTTCGGGGACAGGGGCGTCCATGAGCAGTTCTTC
CASSFGDRGVHEQFF
>TRBD2|-|TRBV9|TRBJ2-3
TGTGCCAGCAGCCCCACCGGGCGGGGGACCTACAGCACAGATACGCAGTATTTT
CASSPTGRGTYSTDTQYF
>-|few|TRBV6-6|TRBJ1-1
TGTGCCAGCAAGGGGCTAATGAACACTGAAGCTTTCTTT
CASKGLMNTEAFF
>-|few|TRBV7-3|TRBJ2-3
TGTGCCAGCAGCTTAATGCAGGGCGGCACAGATACGCAGTATTTT
CASSLMQGGTDTQYF
>TRBD2|few|TRBV7-2|TRBJ2-5
TGTGCCTCCAGAAGGGGGGGCGGGGGGGAGACCCAGTACTTC
CASRRGGGGETQYF
>-|few|TRBV6-5|TRBJ1-5
TGTGCCAGCAGTTATCGGGGTTTTAATCAGCCCCAGCATTTT
CASSYRGFNQPQHF
>-|once|TRBV7-2|TRBJ2-1
TGTGCCAGCAGCCCCCGGATGAGAGGCGCCTCCAATGAGCAGTTCTTC
CASSPRMRGASNEQFF
>TRBD1|-|TRBV11-2|TRBJ1-2
TGTGCCAGCAGCCTTGACAGGGGGCGCATAAACTATGGCTACACCTTC
CASSLDRGRINYGYTF
>TRBD1|-|TRBV7-9|TRBJ1-2
TGTGCCAGCAGCCCCGGGACAGGGATCAATGGCTACACCTTC
CASSPGTGINGYTF
>-|-|TRBV5-5|TRBJ1-5
TGTGCCAGCAGTTTGGGCTTGGGGGGACGGGGCAGCAATCAGCCCCAGCATTTT
CASSLGLGGRGSNQPQHF
>TRBD1|-|TRBV19|TRBJ1-4
TGTGCCAGTAGTATCGCAACGACAGGGGGCGGTGAAAAACTGTTTTTT
CASSIATTGGGEKLFF
>TRBD1|-|TRBV9|TRBJ2-3
TGTGCCAGCAGCGTCCTTGGGCAGGGGGCGCGAACGCAGTATTTT
CASSVLGQGARTQYF
>-|-|TRBV14|TRBJ1-1
TGTGCCAGCAGCCGGGGCTTGAACACTGAAGCTTTCTTT
CASSRGLNTEAFF
>TRBD1|few|TRBV11-2|TRBJ1-6
TGTGCCAGCAGCCGACGGGCAGGGGGAAATTCACCCCTCCACTTT
CASSRRAGGNSPLHF
>TRBD1|-|TRBV19|TRBJ2-3
TGTGCCAGTAGTGATCCGGGACAGGCTTTGGATACGCAGTATTTT
CASSDPGQALDTQYF
>-|-|TRBV7-3|TRBJ2-5
TGTGCCAGCAGCTTAATGGGGGGGCCGGGAGAGACCCAGTACTTC
CASSLMGGPGETQYF
>-|-|TRBV5-8|TRBJ1-4
TGTGCCAGCAGCTTGGGCAGGACTGCAACTAATGAAAAACTGTTTTTT
CASSLGRTATNEKLFF
>TRBD2|-|TRBV19|TRBJ2-1
TGTGCCAGTAGTCCGTATCTAGCGGGGGCCTACAATGAGCAGTTCTTC
CASSPYLAGAYNEQFF
>TRBD1|few|TRBV7-2|TRBJ1-6
TGTGCCAGCAGCTTAGCAGGGGGCGAGTTTACTTCCTATAATTCACCCCTCCACTTT
CASSLAGGEFTSYNSPLHF
>TRBD1|-|TRBV6-1|TRBJ1-2
TGTGCCAGCAGAGGGACAGGCCTCTATGGCTACACCTTC
CASRGTGLYGYTF
>TRBD2|-|TRBV28|TRBJ2-7
TGTGCCAGCACCCCGGGGGGGCATAGCTCCTACGAGCAGTACTTC
CASTPGGHSSYEQYF
>TRBD2|-|TRBV10-3|TRBJ2-1
TGTGCCATATCCCCCCAAAAGCGGGGCTCCAATGAGCAGTTCTTC
CAISPQKRGSNEQFF
>-|-|TRBV27|TRBJ1-6
TGTGCCAGCAGTGTCGAAACAGGGTTACGATCACCCCTCCACTTT
CASSVETGLRSPLHF
>-|-|TRBV6-5|TRBJ1-1
TGTGCCAGCAGCCGCCTACAGGGTGAAGCTTTCTTT
CASSRLQGEAFF
>-|-|TRBV5-6|TRBJ2-7
TGTGCCAGCAGCTTGGGCGCCTACGAGCAGTACTTC
CASSLGAYEQYF